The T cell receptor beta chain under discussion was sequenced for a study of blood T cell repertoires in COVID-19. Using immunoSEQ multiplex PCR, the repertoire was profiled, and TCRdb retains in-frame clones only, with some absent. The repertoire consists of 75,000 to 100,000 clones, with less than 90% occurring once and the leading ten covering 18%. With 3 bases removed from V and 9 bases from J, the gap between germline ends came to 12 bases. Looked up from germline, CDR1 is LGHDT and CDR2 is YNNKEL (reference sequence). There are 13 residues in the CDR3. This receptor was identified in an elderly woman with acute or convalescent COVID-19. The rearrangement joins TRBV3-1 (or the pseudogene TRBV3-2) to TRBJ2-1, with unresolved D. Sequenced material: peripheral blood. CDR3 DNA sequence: TGTGCCAGCAGCCAGACCAGGCTGGGTGAGCAGTTCTTC. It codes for CASSQTRLGEQFF.